Below, 3 T cell receptor beta chains from the same sample are listed, as sequenced in a study of Graves' ophthalmopathy and Graves' hyperthyroidism. The TCR beta CDR3 regions underwent amplification from RNA transcripts. Amplification began with first-round RT-PCR using HTBI primers, then second-round multiplex PCR was performed. TCRdb passed the multiplex PCR reads through MiXCR, listing each CDR3 protein once. Among over 450,000 distinct CDR3 sequences listed, around 15% were seen once. The sequenced sample consisted of blood. The receptors shown here come from a young woman with Graves' ophthalmopathy.

At least ten counts were recorded for this clonotype. The rearrangement links TRBV30 to TRBJ1-2; D ambiguous. The CDR3 contains 13 residues. The V gene's germline CDR1 is GTSNPN and CDR2 SVGIG (reference sequence). V shed 3 bases and J shed 0 bases, with 8 bases lying between them. This CDR3 reads CAWRGSANYGYTF. The CDR3 DNA follows: TGTGCCTGGAGGGGGTCAGCTAACTATGGCTACACCTTC.

There are many counts of this clonotype. The chain uses TRBV2 and TRBJ1-5, with D maybe TRBD1 (6 bases). CDR1 is SNHLY, CDR2 FYNNEI, per germline. This CDR3 has 15 residues. Deletions cut 6 bases from V and 2 bases from J, with 14 bases between. This CDR3 reads CASSNRVSGNQPQHF. In DNA, the CDR3 is TGTGCCAGCAGCAACAGGGTATCGGGCAATCAGCCCCAGCATTTT.

This clonotype showed up many times. This sequence joins TRBV25-1 and TRBJ2-5, with D perhaps matching TRBD1 or TRBD2 (5 bases each). Trimming removed 5 bases from V and 4 bases from J, with 14 bases in between. Germline V CDR1 and CDR2: MGHDK, SYGVNS. CDR3 size: 14 residues. The CDR3 sequence: CASSTRTSGETQYF. The CDR3, as DNA: TGTGCCAGCAGTACCCGGACAAGCGGAGAGACCCAGTACTTC.